Listed below are T cell receptor beta chains from one sample, sequenced in a study of T cell responses to AZD1222 COVID-19 vaccine. Assay used: immunoSEQ multiplex PCR; TCRdb lists only in-frame clones, some missing. The sample includes around 28,000 clones, 78% seen only once; the top ten take around 6.1%. The source material was peripheral blood, sampled on day 0 of AZD1222 vaccination. These receptors all come from an adult in good health. Each CDR3 is given with its conserved first and last residue. A D gene is named only where the DNA matches it firmly. Size values are once, few and many counts, or a class for expanded clones, and some rows have none.

V gene	clone size	J gene	D gene	CDR3 DNA	CDR3 protein
TRBV6-5	NA	TRBJ1-4	TRBD1	TGTGCCAGCAGCGACGGGGGGACAGGGGTGGAAAAACTGTTTTTT	CASSDGGTGVEKLFF
TRBV5-1	NA	TRBJ2-3	NA	TGCGCCAGCAGCTTGACTGGGAGGGGGACAGATACGCAGTATTTT	CASSLTGRGTDTQYF
TRBV4-1	NA	TRBJ1-2	NA	TGCGCCAGCAGCCAAGAATTTAGGTCGTCAGCCAAAGGAAGGTATGGCTACACCTTC	CASSQEFRSSAKGRYGYTF
TRBV3-1/TRBV3-2	NA	TRBJ1-4	TRBD1	TGTGCCAGCAGCCAGGGACAGGGGGTGGAAAAACTGTTTTTT	CASSQGQGVEKLFF
TRBV5-4	NA	TRBJ1-3	TRBD1	TGTGCCAGCAGCTCTAACAGGGGAGAAGGAAACACCATATATTTT	CASSSNRGEGNTIYF
TRBV4-1	NA	TRBJ1-3	TRBD1	TGCGCCAGCAGCAGACCGGGACAGGGTTCTGGAAACACCATATATTTT	CASSRPGQGSGNTIYF
TRBV15	few	TRBJ1-6	NA	TGTGCCACCAGCAGACAGGGCTATAATTCACCCCTCCACTTT	CATSRQGYNSPLHF
TRBV5-4	NA	TRBJ2-3	NA	TGTGCCAGCAGCTTGTATTCGCGGCGTACAGATACGCAGTATTTT	CASSLYSRRTDTQYF
TRBV5-6	few	TRBJ2-4	NA	TGTGCCAGCTCTAGGGTTGGGAACATTCAGTACTTC	CASSRVGNIQYF
TRBV30	NA	TRBJ1-3	TRBD1	TGTGCCTGGAGAGGACAGGGCGCTGGAAACACCATATATTTT	CAWRGQGAGNTIYF
TRBV7-9	once	TRBJ1-3	NA	TGTGCCAGCAGCCGTTCTGGAAACACCATATATTTT	CASSRSGNTIYF
TRBV12-3/TRBV12-4	NA	TRBJ2-1	NA	TGTGCCAGCACTGGGATTGACTACAATGAGCAGTTCTTC	CASTGIDYNEQFF
TRBV11-3	NA	TRBJ1-6	NA	TGTGCCAGCAGTGCCGAATATAATTCACCCCTCCACTTT	CASSAEYNSPLHF
TRBV28	NA	TRBJ2-3	NA	TGTGCCAGCAGGGAAAGCACAGATACGCAGTATTTT	CASRESTDTQYF
TRBV29-1	medium-sized	TRBJ1-3	NA	TGCAGCGTTGAGACAGGCGACTCTGGAAACACCATATATTTT	CSVETGDSGNTIYF
TRBV3-1/TRBV3-2	NA	TRBJ1-1	NA	TGTGCCAGCAGCCACAGGGACGTCACTGAAGCTTTCTTT	CASSHRDVTEAFF
TRBV5-6	NA	TRBJ1-3	NA	TGTGCCAGCAGCCTCGTGGGGTCTGGAAACACCATATATTTT	CASSLVGSGNTIYF
TRBV13	NA	TRBJ1-1	TRBD1	TGTGCCAGCAGCTTTTTACAGGGGAAACCTGAAGCTTTCTTT	CASSFLQGKPEAFF
TRBV7-3	NA	TRBJ2-3	TRBD2	TGTGCCAGCAGCTTAAATAGCGGGGGAAGGGATACGCAGTATTTT	CASSLNSGGRDTQYF
TRBV7-2	once	TRBJ2-1	NA	TGTGCCAGCAGCTTAGCGGATGGGGGGCCGGCCACGGAGCAGTTCTTC	CASSLADGGPATEQFF
TRBV6-5	NA	TRBJ2-5	TRBD1	TGTGCCAGCAGCGCACAGGGGGCAGGAGAGACCCAGTACTTC	CASSAQGAGETQYF
TRBV6-2/TRBV6-3	NA	TRBJ1-4	NA	TGTGCCAGCAGCCCCGGGGTCGGCGAAAAACTGTTTTTT	CASSPGVGEKLFF
TRBV25-1	NA	TRBJ1-1	NA	TGTGCCAGCAGAGGACAGACGAACACTGAAGCTTTCTTT	CASRGQTNTEAFF
TRBV21-1	NA	TRBJ1-5	NA	TGTGCCAGCAGCAAAAGTGGTGGAGACAGCAATCAGCCCCAGCATTTT	CASSKSGGDSNQPQHF
TRBV9	NA	TRBJ2-2	TRBD2	TGTGCCAGCAGTCCCCCCGGACTAGCGGGTAACACCGGGGAGCTGTTTTTT	CASSPPGLAGNTGELFF
TRBV19	NA	TRBJ1-5	NA	TGTGCCAGTGGAAGTGAGGTGAGGGTGGGTCAGCCCCAGCATTTT	CASGSEVRVGQPQHF
TRBV21-1	NA	TRBJ2-7	NA	TGTGCCAGCAGCAGAGAACACAGGGGGCGAAACTACGAGCAGTACTTC	CASSREHRGRNYEQYF